One and the same sample provided the 17 T cell receptor beta chains below, sequenced in a study of glioma-infiltrating T cells after dendritic cell vaccination. Clones were read by immunoSEQ multiplex PCR, and TCRdb kept only the in-frame ones, dropping some. The profile shows under 100,000 clones, about four fifths of them singletons. Specimen: blood, collected before dendritic cell vaccination. These receptors all come from a human donor with glioblastoma.

The chain combines TRBV5-1 with TRBJ2-5; 7 bases are shared with TRBD2. CDR3 length: 15 residues. Germline V lookup: CDR1 SGHRS, CDR2 YFSETQ. Germline trimming cut 1 base from V and 5 bases from J; bases unmatched to any gene: 8. The CDR3 is CASSLLGGSGETQYF. The CDR3 DNA is TGCGCCAGCAGCTTGCTAGGCGGTAGCGGGGAGACCCAGTACTTC.

The rearrangement uses TRBV5-1 and TRBJ2-3; 7 nucleotides match TRBD1. The germline CDR1 and CDR2 sequences are SGHRS and YFSETQ. The CDR3 has 14 amino acids. V shed 7 bases and J 3 bases; nucleotides not matched to a gene: 8. The CDR3 sequence is CASAGQAGTDTQYF. In DNA form, the CDR3 reads TGCGCCAGCGCTGGACAGGCAGGAACAGATACGCAGTATTTT.

The rearrangement links TRBV7-3 to TRBJ1-5, with D maybe TRBD1 (5 bases). Germline values: CDR1 SGHTA, CDR2 FQGTGA. The CDR3 is 14 residues long. V dropped 0 bases and J dropped 8 bases, with 11 bases sitting between them. The CDR3 nucleotides read TGTGCCAGCAGCTTAACCCAGGGCAGGGAGCCCCAGCATTTT. Translated, it gives CASSLTQGREPQHF.

The V gene is TRBV4-2, the J gene TRBJ1-2; D is perhaps TRBD1 (6 bases). V shed 2 bases and J shed 3 bases, with 13 bases lying between them. Germline V CDR1 and CDR2: LGHNA, YNFKEQ. This CDR3 is 15 amino acids long. The CDR3 DNA follows: TGTGCCAGCAGCCAAACCGGGACAACCGACTATGGCTACACCTTC. This translates into CASSQTGTTDYGYTF.

This clone was seen a single time. The V call is TRBV10-3, the J call TRBJ2-5; 12 nucleotides match TRBD2. J lost 4 bases, V lost 8 bases, and 5 bases had no gene match. CDR3 size: 14 residues. Germline V gives CDR1 ENHRY, CDR2 SYGVKD. The CDR3 region has the DNA TGTGCCATCGCTAGCGGGGGGGTCTTAGAGACCCAGTACTTC. This encodes CAIASGGVLETQYF.

V usage is TRBV7-9 and J usage is TRBJ1-1, with D perhaps TRBD1 (5 bases). V was clipped by 5 bases and J by 0 bases, with 10 bases between them. Germline loops: CDR1 SEHNR, CDR2 FQNEAQ (reference sequence). The CDR3 is made up of 14 amino acids. CDR3: CASSPGLMNTEAFF. The CDR3 coding sequence is TGTGCCAGCAGCCCGGGACTTATGAACACTGAAGCTTTCTTT. The variable domain in full, with the rest retrieved from reference TRBV7-9 and TRBJ1-1, is DTGVSQNPRHKITKRGQNVTFRCDPISEHNRLYWYRQTLGQGPEFLTYFQNEAQLEKSRLLSDRFSAERPKGSFSTLEIQRTEQGDSAMYLCASSPGLMNTEAFFGQGTRLTVV.

The count of this clone is one. V usage is TRBV29-1 and J usage is TRBJ2-7, with D possibly being TRBD1 (6 bases). Between the trimmed V and J ends, which lost 4 bases and 0 bases, there was a span of 13 bases. The CDR3 is 14 residues long. Germline CDR1 is SQVTM and CDR2 is ANQGSEA. CDR3 residues: CSVGGQSSSYEQYF. CDR3 in DNA: TGCAGCGTTGGAGGACAGTCAAGCTCCTACGAGCAGTACTTC.

This rearrangement joins TRBV6-1 to TRBJ1-5; 7 nucleotides align to TRBD1. Germline trimming cut 2 bases from V and 4 bases from J; bases unmatched to any gene: 8. The CDR3 has 16 amino acids. Germline loops: CDR1 MNHNS, CDR2 SASEGT. The CDR3 reads CASSEPGTAFNQPQHF. The CDR3 nucleotides read TGTGCCAGCAGTGAACCGGGGACAGCCTTTAATCAGCCCCAGCATTTT.

This clone has at least ten counts. This rearrangement joins TRBV13 to TRBJ2-7; TRBD1 agrees at 10 bases. Germline CDR1 PRHDT, CDR2 FYEKMQ (reference sequence). V gave up 6 bases and J gave up 4 bases; unmatched junction bases: 6. The CDR3 extends over 14 amino acids. CDR3 DNA sequence: TGTGCCAGCAGTTCCCGGGACAGGGGTTACGAGCAGTACTTC. As protein: CASSSRDRGYEQYF. Filled out from reference TRBV13 and TRBJ2-7, the complete variable domain reads AAGVIQSPRHLIKEKRETATLKCYPIPRHDTVYWYQQGPGQDPQFLISFYEKMQSDKGSIPDRFSAQQFSDYHSELNMSSLELGDSALYFCASSSRDRGYEQYFGPGTRLTVT.

V is TRBV5-1 and J is TRBJ1-6; the match to TRBD1 covers 7 bases. Germline lookup yields CDR1 SGHRS and CDR2 YFSETQ. The CDR3 runs to 14 residues. The J segment lost 4 bases and the V segment lost 3 bases, leaving 1 base of the junction unmatched. CDR3 protein: CASSSQGYNSPLHF. The CDR3 DNA follows: TGCGCCAGCAGCTCACAGGGGTATAATTCACCCCTCCACTTT. The entire variable domain, with the rest obtained from reference TRBV5-1 and TRBJ1-6, is as follows: KAGVTQTPRYLIKTRGQQVTLSCSPISGHRSVSWYQQTPGQGLQFLFEYFSETQRNKGNFPGRFSGRQFSNSRSEMNVSTLELGDSALYLCASSSQGYNSPLHFGNGTRLTVT.

In its sample, this clone was seen a few times. CDR3 protein: CASSPSLQSEQFF. CDR3 coding DNA: TGTGCCAGCAGCCCTTCATTACAGAGTGAGCAGTTCTTC. The chain is built from TRBV6-6 and TRBJ2-1, with D unresolved. Germline CDR1 and CDR2: MNHNY and SVGAGI (reference sequence). Trimming took off 6 bases at V and 9 bases at J, with 15 bases between the two ends. CDR3 length: 13 amino acids.

The chain is built from TRBV2 and TRBJ1-1; TRBD1 agrees at 10 bases. V was clipped by 11 bases and J by 3 bases; unmatched bases: 3. This CDR3 has 12 amino acids. The V gene's germline CDR1 is SNHLY and CDR2 FYNNEI. The CDR3 DNA reads TGTGCCGGGACAGGGGAGGACACTGAAGCTTTCTTT. Encoded protein: CAGTGEDTEAFF.

V gene TRBV9 combines with J gene TRBJ1-5; D not certain. Germline V CDR1 and CDR2: SGDLS, YYNGEE. The CDR3 length is 15 residues. Trimming took 3 bases from V and 1 from J, leaving 11 bases between them. This CDR3 is CASSASGESNQPQHF. DNA of the CDR3: TGTGCCAGCAGCGCAAGTGGGGAGAGCAATCAGCCCCAGCATTTT.

The chain uses TRBV6-5 and TRBJ1-3; D unresolved. This CDR3 has 15 residues. Germline V lookup: CDR1 MNHEY, CDR2 SVGAGI. Trimming took off 6 bases at V and 0 bases at J, with 12 bases between the two ends. CDR3: CASRSGLSSGNTIYF. The CDR3 bases are TGTGCCAGCAGGAGCGGGTTATCCTCTGGAAACACCATATATTTT.

The chain couples TRBV9 to TRBJ2-2, with a weak D call TRBD2 (6 bases). Germline values: CDR1 SGDLS, CDR2 YYNGEE. V lost 0 bases and J lost 5, with 11 bases in between. This CDR3 contains 15 residues. CDR3 loop: CASSVARDGTGELFF. Written as DNA, the CDR3 is TGTGCCAGCAGCGTAGCGCGGGACGGAACCGGGGAGCTGTTTTTT. The variable domain in full, completed from reference TRBV9 and TRBJ2-2, reads DSGVTQTPKHLITATGQRVTLRCSPRSGDLSVYWYQQSLDQGLQFLIQYYNGEERAKGNILERFSAQQFPDLHSELNLSSLELGDSALYFCASSVARDGTGELFFGEGSRLTVL.

The chain links TRBV7-3 to TRBJ2-1; D gene uncertain. The V end was cut by 5 bases, the J end by 7 bases, with 12 bases between. This CDR3 has 13 residues. Germline CDR1 reads SGHTA; CDR2 reads FQGTGA. CDR3: CASSEYVENEQFF. The CDR3 coding sequence is TGTGCCAGCAGCGAGTATGTCGAGAATGAGCAGTTCTTC.

This clone was recorded once. The genes are TRBV6-1 and TRBJ1-6; TRBD1 agrees at 8 bases. Losses at the gene ends were 3 bases for V and 0 bases for J; bases not matched to a gene: 4. CDR1 is MNHNS, CDR2 SASEGT, per germline. This CDR3 region has 17 residues. The CDR3 is CASSETGVFSYNSPLHF. The CDR3 DNA reads TGTGCCAGCAGTGAGACAGGGGTTTTCTCCTATAATTCACCCCTCCACTTT.